The rows below give T cell receptor beta chains drawn from one sample of a study of cytomegalovirus exposure and HLA in healthy donors. Some clones are missing from TCRdb's copy, which holds only in-frame ones; the method was immunoSEQ multiplex PCR. The sample records about 140,000 clones, approximately 82% being singletons. The sequenced material came from PBMCs. These receptors all come from a man in his forties in good health and CMV-seronegative. Each CDR3 is given with its conserved first and last residue. Each record gives: V gene, clone size, J gene, D gene, CDR3 protein, CDR3 DNA. A D gene is named only where the DNA matches it firmly. A row's size may be missing; if present it is once, few, many or a size class.

v_gene: TRBV5-4
abundance: NA
j_gene: TRBJ2-5
d_gene: NA
CDR3aa: CASSPQGTSSETQYF
CDR3nt: TGTGCCAGCAGCCCCCAGGGGACATCCTCCGAGACCCAGTACTTC

v_gene: TRBV9
abundance: few
j_gene: TRBJ1-1
d_gene: TRBD1
CDR3aa: CASSAQGPNTEAFF
CDR3nt: TGTGCCAGCAGCGCACAGGGGCCGAACACTGAAGCTTTCTTT

v_gene: TRBV2
abundance: few
j_gene: TRBJ1-2
d_gene: TRBD1
CDR3aa: CASNRGTEGYGYTF
CDR3nt: TGTGCCAGCAACAGGGGGACAGAGGGTTATGGCTACACCTTC

v_gene: TRBV27
abundance: NA
j_gene: TRBJ2-3
d_gene: TRBD2
CDR3aa: CASSFGLAARPSTDTQYF
CDR3nt: TGTGCCAGCAGTTTCGGACTAGCGGCTCGTCCTAGCACAGATACGCAGTATTTT

v_gene: TRBV10-3
abundance: NA
j_gene: TRBJ1-5
d_gene: TRBD1
CDR3aa: CAISVDRDQPQHF
CDR3nt: TGTGCCATCAGCGTGGACAGGGATCAGCCCCAGCATTTT

v_gene: TRBV10-3
abundance: few
j_gene: TRBJ2-7
d_gene: TRBD2
CDR3aa: CAIKSGTSGGYEQYF
CDR3nt: TGTGCCATCAAATCGGGGACTAGCGGGGGGTACGAGCAGTACTTC

v_gene: TRBV7-3
abundance: NA
j_gene: TRBJ2-7
d_gene: TRBD2
CDR3aa: CASSLLAGSYEQYF
CDR3nt: TGTGCCAGCAGCCTATTAGCGGGGAGTTACGAGCAGTACTTC

v_gene: TRBV7-9
abundance: NA
j_gene: TRBJ1-4
d_gene: NA
CDR3aa: CASSLAGSEKLFF
CDR3nt: TGTGCCAGCAGCTTAGCGGGCAGTGAAAAACTGTTTTTT

v_gene: TRBV6-6
abundance: NA
j_gene: TRBJ2-5
d_gene: NA
CDR3aa: CASTLQGGETQYF
CDR3nt: TGTGCCAGCACCCTACAGGGCGGGGAGACCCAGTACTTC

v_gene: TRBV7-2
abundance: few
j_gene: TRBJ1-3
d_gene: TRBD1
CDR3aa: CASSLDQGAWGNTIYF
CDR3nt: TGTGCCAGCAGCTTAGATCAGGGGGCCTGGGGAAACACCATATATTTT

v_gene: TRBV9
abundance: NA
j_gene: TRBJ2-3
d_gene: NA
CDR3aa: CASSVQNRGRGTDTQYF
CDR3nt: TGTGCCAGCAGCGTCCAGAACAGGGGGAGGGGCACAGATACGCAGTATTTT

v_gene: TRBV2
abundance: NA
j_gene: TRBJ2-7
d_gene: NA
CDR3aa: CASTKILTSYEQYF
CDR3nt: TGTGCCAGCACTAAAATACTTACTAGCTACGAGCAGTACTTC

v_gene: TRBV6-1
abundance: NA
j_gene: TRBJ2-7
d_gene: TRBD1
CDR3aa: CASSELTGGSYEQYF
CDR3nt: TGTGCCAGCAGTGAGCTGACAGGGGGGAGCTACGAGCAGTACTTC

v_gene: TRBV2
abundance: NA
j_gene: TRBJ1-6
d_gene: NA
CDR3aa: CASNEGVGQFYNSPLHF
CDR3nt: TGTGCCAGCAATGAAGGGGTTGGGCAGTTCTATAATTCACCCCTCCACTTT

v_gene: TRBV5-1
abundance: NA
j_gene: TRBJ1-4
d_gene: TRBD1
CDR3aa: CASSFGQDEKLFF
CDR3nt: TGCGCCAGCAGCTTCGGACAGGATGAAAAACTGTTTTTT

v_gene: TRBV21-1
abundance: few
j_gene: TRBJ1-1
d_gene: NA
CDR3aa: CASSMGHTEAFF
CDR3nt: TGTGCCAGCAGTATGGGGCACACTGAAGCTTTCTTT

v_gene: TRBV6-5
abundance: NA
j_gene: TRBJ1-5
d_gene: NA
CDR3aa: CASSYWEGGQPQHF
CDR3nt: TGTGCCAGCAGTTACTGGGAGGGAGGCCAGCCCCAGCATTTT

v_gene: TRBV4-3
abundance: NA
j_gene: TRBJ1-1
d_gene: NA
CDR3aa: CASSRDTVITEAFF
CDR3nt: TGCGCCAGCAGCCGAGATACAGTAATCACTGAAGCTTTCTTT

v_gene: TRBV29-1
abundance: once
j_gene: TRBJ2-2
d_gene: TRBD2
CDR3aa: CSVEVGGAGAGELFF
CDR3nt: TGCAGCGTTGAAGTCGGGGGGGCTGGCGCCGGGGAGCTGTTTTTT

v_gene: TRBV5-1
abundance: NA
j_gene: TRBJ2-7
d_gene: NA
CDR3aa: CASSWGRAYEQYF
CDR3nt: TGCGCCAGCAGCTGGGGGCGGGCCTACGAGCAGTACTTC

v_gene: TRBV5-1
abundance: NA
j_gene: TRBJ2-5
d_gene: TRBD1
CDR3aa: CASSPGGVEETQYF
CDR3nt: TGCGCCAGCAGTCCAGGGGGCGTAGAGGAGACCCAGTACTTC

v_gene: TRBV19
abundance: NA
j_gene: TRBJ2-7
d_gene: TRBD1
CDR3aa: CASSGLQGYEQYF
CDR3nt: TGTGCCAGTAGCGGCCTACAGGGGTACGAGCAGTACTTC

v_gene: TRBV10-3
abundance: NA
j_gene: TRBJ2-2
d_gene: TRBD2
CDR3aa: CAIGSRAGGPYTGELFF
CDR3nt: TGTGCCATCGGGTCAAGAGCGGGGGGCCCCTACACCGGGGAGCTGTTTTTT

v_gene: TRBV7-8
abundance: few
j_gene: TRBJ1-5
d_gene: TRBD1
CDR3aa: CASSLDQGAWPQHF
CDR3nt: TGTGCCAGCAGCTTAGATCAGGGGGCCTGGCCCCAGCATTTT

v_gene: TRBV6-4
abundance: NA
j_gene: TRBJ1-2
d_gene: TRBD1
CDR3aa: CASSEGIGTGNNYGYTF
CDR3nt: TGTGCCAGCAGCGAGGGCATCGGGACAGGCAATAACTATGGCTACACCTTC

v_gene: TRBV28
abundance: NA
j_gene: TRBJ1-2
d_gene: NA
CDR3aa: CASSLMGRAMSYTF
CDR3nt: TGTGCCAGCAGTCTAATGGGCAGGGCTATGAGCTACACCTTC

v_gene: TRBV4-1
abundance: few
j_gene: TRBJ1-1
d_gene: NA
CDR3aa: CASSQITQRNTEAFF
CDR3nt: TGCGCCAGCAGCCAAATAACACAGAGGAACACTGAAGCTTTCTTT

v_gene: TRBV6-6
abundance: NA
j_gene: TRBJ1-3
d_gene: NA
CDR3aa: CASSYLGGPGNTIYF
CDR3nt: TGTGCCAGCAGTTACTTGGGGGGGCCTGGAAACACCATATATTTT

v_gene: TRBV2
abundance: NA
j_gene: TRBJ2-7
d_gene: NA
CDR3aa: CAGSLGRAYEQYF
CDR3nt: TGTGCCGGATCATTAGGGCGGGCCTACGAGCAGTACTTC

v_gene: TRBV9
abundance: once
j_gene: TRBJ2-2
d_gene: NA
CDR3aa: CASSVAHPAELQGLTGELFF
CDR3nt: TGTGCCAGCAGCGTAGCTCACCCGGCAGAGCTACAGGGCTTAACCGGGGAGCTGTTTTTT

v_gene: TRBV5-1
abundance: NA
j_gene: TRBJ2-6
d_gene: NA
CDR3aa: CASSLYSVSSGANVLTF
CDR3nt: TGCGCCAGCAGCTTGTATTCTGTCTCCTCTGGGGCCAACGTCCTGACTTTC

v_gene: TRBV28
abundance: NA
j_gene: TRBJ1-4
d_gene: TRBD1
CDR3aa: CASRATGPGKLFF
CDR3nt: TGTGCCAGCAGGGCGACAGGGCCTGGGAAACTGTTTTTT

v_gene: TRBV19
abundance: NA
j_gene: TRBJ1-1
d_gene: NA
CDR3aa: CASSIDQCEAFF
CDR3nt: TGTGCCAGTAGTATAGATCAGTGTGAAGCTTTCTTT

v_gene: TRBV5-1
abundance: NA
j_gene: TRBJ1-5
d_gene: NA
CDR3aa: CASSLAPGGGGQPQHF
CDR3nt: TGCGCCAGCAGCTTGGCGCCGGGGGGAGGAGGACAGCCCCAGCATTTT

v_gene: TRBV2
abundance: few
j_gene: TRBJ2-1
d_gene: TRBD2
CDR3aa: CASSVDSGGYNEQFF
CDR3nt: TGTGCCAGCAGTGTAGATAGCGGGGGATACAATGAGCAGTTCTTC

v_gene: TRBV5-1
abundance: NA
j_gene: TRBJ2-3
d_gene: TRBD1
CDR3aa: CASSLDRVSDTQYF
CDR3nt: TGCGCCAGCAGCCTGGACAGGGTTTCAGATACGCAGTATTTT

v_gene: TRBV20-1
abundance: once
j_gene: TRBJ2-1
d_gene: NA
CDR3aa: CSASPGEQFF
CDR3nt: TGCAGTGCTAGCCCGGGGGAGCAGTTCTTC

v_gene: TRBV9
abundance: NA
j_gene: TRBJ1-2
d_gene: NA
CDR3aa: CASSVALVSGGYTF
CDR3nt: TGTGCCAGCAGCGTAGCTCTGGTTTCGGGAGGCTACACCTTC

v_gene: TRBV6-5
abundance: NA
j_gene: TRBJ2-1
d_gene: NA
CDR3aa: CASRRGGAENEQFF
CDR3nt: TGTGCCAGCAGGAGAGGGGGAGCAGAAAATGAGCAGTTCTTC

v_gene: TRBV11-1
abundance: few
j_gene: TRBJ2-7
d_gene: TRBD2
CDR3aa: CASSAGLAGGNYEQYF
CDR3nt: TGTGCCAGCAGCGCAGGACTAGCGGGGGGGAACTACGAGCAGTACTTC

v_gene: TRBV5-4
abundance: NA
j_gene: TRBJ2-5
d_gene: TRBD1
CDR3aa: CASSFLDRVEETQYF
CDR3nt: TGTGCCAGCAGCTTTCTGGACAGGGTGGAAGAGACCCAGTACTTC

v_gene: TRBV4-1
abundance: few
j_gene: TRBJ2-7
d_gene: NA
CDR3aa: CASSQDPLDSPYEQYF
CDR3nt: TGCGCCAGCAGCCAAGACCCCCTGGACAGTCCATACGAGCAGTACTTC

v_gene: TRBV5-1
abundance: NA
j_gene: TRBJ1-1
d_gene: NA
CDR3aa: CASRGGLANTEAFF
CDR3nt: TGCGCCAGCCGGGGGGGGTTGGCGAACACTGAAGCTTTCTTT

v_gene: TRBV28
abundance: once
j_gene: TRBJ1-5
d_gene: TRBD1
CDR3aa: CASSSSGTGVQPQHF
CDR3nt: TGTGCCAGCTCTTCATCCGGGACAGGGGTCCAGCCCCAGCATTTT

v_gene: TRBV27
abundance: NA
j_gene: TRBJ2-1
d_gene: NA
CDR3aa: CASSFQGYNEQFF
CDR3nt: TGTGCCAGCAGTTTTCAGGGATACAATGAGCAGTTCTTC

v_gene: TRBV5-1
abundance: NA
j_gene: TRBJ2-1
d_gene: TRBD2
CDR3aa: CASSLLPSGGSYNEQFF
CDR3nt: TGCGCCAGCAGCTTGTTGCCTAGCGGGGGCTCCTACAATGAGCAGTTCTTC

v_gene: TRBV9
abundance: NA
j_gene: TRBJ1-2
d_gene: TRBD1
CDR3aa: CASSPGQGNYGYTF
CDR3nt: TGTGCCAGCAGCCCTGGACAGGGTAACTATGGCTACACCTTC

v_gene: TRBV25-1
abundance: NA
j_gene: TRBJ1-2
d_gene: NA
CDR3aa: CASSELGEGGYTF
CDR3nt: TGTGCCAGCAGTGAATTAGGGGAGGGCGGCTACACCTTC

v_gene: TRBV9
abundance: NA
j_gene: TRBJ2-1
d_gene: NA
CDR3aa: CASAYSLGSGNEQFF
CDR3nt: TGTGCCAGCGCCTACTCCCTCGGGAGTGGGAATGAGCAGTTCTTC

v_gene: TRBV6-6
abundance: NA
j_gene: TRBJ2-7
d_gene: TRBD2
CDR3aa: CASSYSGTSYEQYF
CDR3nt: TGTGCCAGCAGTTACTCGGGGACTAGCTACGAGCAGTACTTC

v_gene: TRBV7-7
abundance: NA
j_gene: TRBJ2-1
d_gene: NA
CDR3aa: CASSRYRAPESNEQFF
CDR3nt: TGTGCCAGCAGCCGGTACAGGGCACCCGAGAGCAATGAGCAGTTCTTC

v_gene: TRBV7-6
abundance: NA
j_gene: TRBJ2-3
d_gene: TRBD1
CDR3aa: CASSLDGTGITSTDTQYF
CDR3nt: TGTGCCAGCAGCTTAGATGGGACAGGGATAACTAGCACAGATACGCAGTATTTT

v_gene: TRBV10-3
abundance: NA
j_gene: TRBJ2-2
d_gene: NA
CDR3aa: CATRAGLTGELFF
CDR3nt: TGTGCCACCAGGGCAGGGCTCACCGGGGAGCTGTTTTTT

v_gene: TRBV12-5
abundance: NA
j_gene: TRBJ2-7
d_gene: TRBD1
CDR3aa: CASGTGQAGSYEQYF
CDR3nt: TGTGCTAGTGGTACGGGACAGGCGGGGAGCTACGAGCAGTACTTC

v_gene: TRBV18
abundance: NA
j_gene: TRBJ1-2
d_gene: TRBD1
CDR3aa: CASSSPGQGIGYGYTF
CDR3nt: TGTGCCAGCTCGTCCCCGGGACAGGGTATCGGCTATGGCTACACCTTC